Sequencing of this TCR beta chain was carried out in a study of blood T cell repertoires in COVID-19 (TCRdb year 2020). Notes on the research overall: Samples covering the acute and convalescent phases of COVID-19 were provided by collaborators in the United States, Italy and Spain. Subjects who had been exposed to COVID-19, were actively infected with it, or had recovered from it provided the deeply sampled blood TCRbeta repertoires that made up the dataset. Samples came from the ongoing ImmuneRACE study (first 160 participants) plus 1,254 subjects from 6 global collaborators. The prospective study material was composed of cDNA or gDNA derived from T cells, B-cell-depleted T cells, or PBMCs. The repertoires were released in a freely available public database intended as a resource for research on the immune response to SARS-CoV-2. Nearly every sample came with metadata listing a de-identified subject ID, COVID-19 status, age in years and sex. Where available, HLA class I and class II types were taken from metadata supplied by the sample provider and were not determined by assay-based typing. General findings and caveats noted by the study authors: How much clinical and demographic metadata was included differed by source and by participant, and the metadata was provided uncurated.

For this clone: Its antigen specificity is not known. Base qualities are not at hand, and no much larger clone is one base apart.

TCRbeta CDR3 regions were amplified from genomic DNA by means of the immunoSEQ Assay, a bias-controlled multiplex PCR. Per the original workflow: Within the assay, amplification of reference gene primers was used to estimate how many nucleated cells each sample contained. To quantify the absolute abundance of each unique TCRbeta CDR3 rearrangement, sequence reads were collapsed and filtered. For each sample, productive Simpson clonality was calculated by taking the square root of Simpson's diversity index across productive rearrangements. TCRdb re-hosts the immuneACCESS table, in-frame sequences only. Its copies lack some clones; in the studies checked, an unresolved V gene accounts for under half of them, and the cause for the rest is not known. V, J and clone size are those of that table, while D and trimming were read from the DNA. Counted in this sample were about 140,000 clones; roughly three quarters of them appeared once. The top ten constitute about 6% of the sample.

CDR1 and CDR2 are read off the germline V gene (reference sequence) as SEHNR and FQNEAQ. Trimming at the junction amounts to 1 base on V and 6 bases on J, and the germline ends lie 18 bases apart. Including the terminal cysteine and phenylalanine, the CDR3 comprises 16 residues. CDR3 DNA only is kept here, 48 bases in frame from base 1. Participants in the prospective study were aged roughly 18 to 100 years, lived in under 30 United States geographic areas, and enrolled through a virtual design. In the prospective study, cohorts were assigned on the basis of participant-reported clinical history obtained from a screening survey and a study questionnaire. Recovered participants in ImmuneRACE Cohort 3 were defined as having two consecutive negative NP/OP PCR tests, clearance from a healthcare professional, or resolution of symptoms. In the prospective study, mobile phlebotomists collected whole blood, serum and a nasopharyngeal or oropharyngeal swab from each participant. Participants in the prospective study had the option to provide additional blood draws and questionnaires over a roughly two-month period. Blood samples from the prospective study were shipped frozen or at room temperature prior to DNA extraction.

In this chain, TRBV7-9 is recombined with TRBJ1-1; the D gene is perhaps TRBD1, on 6 matching bases. The sequence was collected from a woman aged 45-60 years who had recovered from COVID-19. Specimen: PBMCs or T cells enriched from blood (not recorded which). The DNA sequence is given as TGTGCCAGCAGCTTAGGAGGGGGAGGGGAGAGCGCTGAAGCTTTCTTT. Its protein product is CASSLGGGGESAEAFF.